These T cell receptor beta chains were read from a single sample in a study of control samples from healthy donors and cancer patients. The table came from immunoSEQ multiplex PCR; TCRdb's copy has only in-frame clones and leaves some out. The repertoire holds some 57,000 clones, 95% to 96% seen once, with around 1.9% in the top ten. Sequenced material: blood. These receptors were taken from a woman aged 25 to 39 in good health. Each CDR3 is given with its conserved first and last residue. A D gene is named only where the DNA matches it firmly. Part of the rows lack a size; the others show once, few, many or a class for expanded clones.

clone size: -; J gene: TRBJ2-5; D gene: -; V gene: TRBV5-6; CDR3 protein: CASSLLSRSETQYF; CDR3 DNA: TGTGCCAGCAGCTTGCTGAGCCGTTCAGAGACCCAGTACTTC
clone size: -; J gene: TRBJ2-7; D gene: TRBD1; V gene: TRBV28; CDR3 protein: CASSSTGSYEQYF; CDR3 DNA: TGTGCCAGCAGTTCGACAGGGTCCTACGAGCAGTACTTC
clone size: -; J gene: TRBJ2-1; D gene: TRBD2; V gene: TRBV9; CDR3 protein: CASSVGGGRGLEQFF; CDR3 DNA: TGTGCCAGCAGCGTAGGGGGCGGGAGGGGTTTGGAGCAGTTCTTC
clone size: once; J gene: TRBJ2-5; D gene: TRBD1; V gene: TRBV5-1; CDR3 protein: CASSLDKQGQETQYF; CDR3 DNA: TGCGCCAGCAGCTTGGATAAACAGGGGCAGGAGACCCAGTACTTC
clone size: -; J gene: TRBJ2-7; D gene: -; V gene: TRBV5-6; CDR3 protein: CASSLKASEGLISYEQYF; CDR3 DNA: TGTGCCAGCAGCTTAAAGGCTTCGGAAGGGCTTATCTCCTACGAGCAGTACTTC
clone size: -; J gene: TRBJ2-1; D gene: -; V gene: TRBV4-1; CDR3 protein: CASSQEGETYNEQFF; CDR3 DNA: TGCGCCAGCAGCCAAGAGGGAGAAACCTACAATGAGCAGTTCTTC
clone size: -; J gene: TRBJ1-5; D gene: -; V gene: TRBV4-1; CDR3 protein: CASSQEAGGQPQHF; CDR3 DNA: TGCGCCAGCAGCCAAGAAGCCGGGGGTCAGCCCCAGCATTTT
clone size: -; J gene: TRBJ1-5; D gene: -; V gene: TRBV7-9; CDR3 protein: CASSLSTGSGQPQHF; CDR3 DNA: TGTGCCAGCAGTCTTTCGACAGGAAGCGGTCAGCCCCAGCATTTT
clone size: -; J gene: TRBJ1-4; D gene: -; V gene: TRBV9; CDR3 protein: CASSVVGDATNEKLFF; CDR3 DNA: TGTGCCAGCAGCGTAGTTGGGGATGCCACTAATGAAAAACTGTTTTTT
clone size: -; J gene: TRBJ2-5; D gene: TRBD1; V gene: TRBV7-9; CDR3 protein: CASSLGQGDQETQYF; CDR3 DNA: TGTGCCAGCAGCTTAGGCCAGGGGGACCAAGAGACCCAGTACTTC
clone size: -; J gene: TRBJ1-5; D gene: -; V gene: TRBV28; CDR3 protein: CASMSSNQPQHF; CDR3 DNA: TGTGCCAGCATGAGTAGCAATCAGCCCCAGCATTTT
clone size: -; J gene: TRBJ2-1; D gene: TRBD2; V gene: TRBV15; CDR3 protein: CATSRDLSSGYNEQFF; CDR3 DNA: TGTGCCACCAGCAGAGATCTCTCTAGCGGTTACAATGAGCAGTTCTTC
clone size: -; J gene: TRBJ1-4; D gene: -; V gene: TRBV10-3; CDR3 protein: CAISESTAPVEKLFF; CDR3 DNA: TGTGCCATCAGTGAGTCGACGGCCCCCGTGGAAAAACTGTTTTTT
clone size: -; J gene: TRBJ1-6; D gene: -; V gene: TRBV7-3; CDR3 protein: CASSLGSYNSPLHF; CDR3 DNA: TGTGCCAGCAGCTTAGGCTCCTATAATTCACCCCTCCACTTT
clone size: -; J gene: TRBJ2-7; D gene: -; V gene: TRBV27; CDR3 protein: CASRTHGRDRGPISYEQYF; CDR3 DNA: TGTGCCAGCAGGACCCATGGGCGGGATCGGGGGCCGATCTCCTACGAGCAGTACTTC
clone size: -; J gene: TRBJ1-1; D gene: -; V gene: TRBV12-3/TRBV12-4; CDR3 protein: CASSPDTNTEAFF; CDR3 DNA: TGTGCCAGCAGCCCGGACACAAACACTGAAGCTTTCTTT
clone size: -; J gene: TRBJ2-7; D gene: TRBD1; V gene: TRBV5-4; CDR3 protein: CASSLSDRGTYEQYF; CDR3 DNA: TGTGCCAGCAGCTTATCGGACAGGGGGACCTACGAGCAGTACTTC
clone size: -; J gene: TRBJ1-1; D gene: -; V gene: TRBV28; CDR3 protein: CASSLIGTLNTEAFF; CDR3 DNA: TGTGCCAGCAGTTTAATAGGCACCTTGAACACTGAAGCTTTCTTT
clone size: -; J gene: TRBJ2-5; D gene: TRBD2; V gene: TRBV28; CDR3 protein: CASSARLAGLETQYF; CDR3 DNA: TGTGCCAGCAGTGCCCGACTAGCGGGATTGGAGACCCAGTACTTC
clone size: -; J gene: TRBJ1-2; D gene: TRBD1; V gene: TRBV28; CDR3 protein: CASSPQTGGAGYTF; CDR3 DNA: TGTGCCAGCAGTCCACAGACAGGGGGCGCTGGCTACACCTTC
clone size: -; J gene: TRBJ2-7; D gene: TRBD1; V gene: TRBV12-3/TRBV12-4; CDR3 protein: CASSIRTGEEQYF; CDR3 DNA: TGTGCCAGCAGTATTAGGACAGGGGAAGAGCAGTACTTC
clone size: -; J gene: TRBJ1-1; D gene: -; V gene: TRBV18; CDR3 protein: CASSSRQAGTMNTEAFF; CDR3 DNA: TGTGCCAGCTCCTCTCGACAGGCTGGGACCATGAACACTGAAGCTTTCTTT
clone size: -; J gene: TRBJ2-2; D gene: TRBD2; V gene: TRBV15; CDR3 protein: CATSRLILAGGDTGELFF; CDR3 DNA: TGTGCCACCAGCAGGTTAATACTAGCGGGAGGGGACACCGGGGAGCTGTTTTTT
clone size: -; J gene: TRBJ2-5; D gene: TRBD1; V gene: TRBV7-2; CDR3 protein: CASSYTGVETQYF; CDR3 DNA: TGTGCCAGCAGCTACACAGGGGTGGAGACCCAGTACTTC
clone size: -; J gene: TRBJ2-3; D gene: TRBD2; V gene: TRBV19; CDR3 protein: CASSGGGVTDTQYF; CDR3 DNA: TGTGCCAGTTCGGGAGGGGGGGTCACAGATACGCAGTATTTT
clone size: -; J gene: TRBJ1-2; D gene: -; V gene: TRBV4-1; CDR3 protein: CASSQDGYDGYTF; CDR3 DNA: TGCGCCAGCAGTCAAGATGGGTATGATGGCTACACCTTC
clone size: once; J gene: TRBJ2-7; D gene: TRBD1; V gene: TRBV28; CDR3 protein: CASSFWAGGTTGGTGTEQYF; CDR3 DNA: TGTGCCAGCAGTTTCTGGGCCGGCGGCACGACAGGGGGCACGGGAACCGAGCAGTACTTC
clone size: -; J gene: TRBJ2-3; D gene: TRBD2; V gene: TRBV9; CDR3 protein: CASSVARTSGSSSTDTQYF; CDR3 DNA: TGTGCCAGCAGCGTAGCTAGGACTAGCGGAAGCTCTAGCACAGATACGCAGTATTTT
clone size: -; J gene: TRBJ2-6; D gene: -; V gene: TRBV30; CDR3 protein: CAWSTGLSGANVLTF; CDR3 DNA: TGTGCCTGGAGTACGGGACTTTCTGGGGCCAACGTCCTGACTTTC
clone size: -; J gene: TRBJ2-1; D gene: TRBD2; V gene: TRBV27; CDR3 protein: CASSPGTSNHEQFF; CDR3 DNA: TGTGCCAGCAGTCCCGGGACTAGCAACCATGAGCAGTTCTTC
clone size: -; J gene: TRBJ1-4; D gene: -; V gene: TRBV7-2; CDR3 protein: CASSLAGIGRKLFF; CDR3 DNA: TGTGCCAGCAGCTTAGCAGGGATCGGGAGAAAACTGTTTTTT